These T cell receptor beta chains were read from a single sample in a study of blood T cell repertoires in COVID-19. TCRdb's copy holds only in-frame clones and misses some; the assay was immunoSEQ multiplex PCR. Altogether about 250,000 clones are present, about 90% being singletons, with the ten largest covering roughly 1.4%. The sequenced material came from peripheral blood. These receptors came from a man older than 75 with acute or convalescent COVID-19. Each CDR3 is given with its conserved first and last residue. A D gene is named only where the DNA matches it firmly. Some rows mark clone size as missing; the rest say once, few, many or name a class of expanded clone.

d_gene: TRBD2; j_gene: TRBJ2-7; abundance: .; v_gene: TRBV7-7; CDR3nt: TGTGCTAGCAGCCCTAGATTACTAGCGGGAGGCGCGGGTCCGGTCGAGCAGTACTTC; CDR3aa: CASSPRLLAGGAGPVEQYF
d_gene: .; j_gene: TRBJ1-5; abundance: .; v_gene: TRBV28; CDR3nt: TGTGCCAGCAGTTTCAAGGAAGCAGGTCAGCCCCAGCATTTT; CDR3aa: CASSFKEAGQPQHF
d_gene: .; j_gene: TRBJ2-3; abundance: .; v_gene: TRBV5-1; CDR3nt: TGCGCCAGCAGCTTACAGGACTACACAGATACGCAGTATTTT; CDR3aa: CASSLQDYTDTQYF
d_gene: .; j_gene: TRBJ2-5; abundance: .; v_gene: TRBV7-2; CDR3nt: TGTGCCAGCAGCTTAAGGAGGGGTGGGGAGACCCAGTACTTC; CDR3aa: CASSLRRGGETQYF
d_gene: .; j_gene: TRBJ2-7; abundance: .; v_gene: TRBV5-1; CDR3nt: TGCGCCAGCAGCCCAGAACGGCAGGTCTCCTACGAGCAGTACTTC; CDR3aa: CASSPERQVSYEQYF
d_gene: .; j_gene: TRBJ1-2; abundance: few; v_gene: TRBV5-8; CDR3nt: TGTGCCAGCAGCTTGGGCCAGGGCCCCTATGGCTACACCTTC; CDR3aa: CASSLGQGPYGYTF
d_gene: TRBD1; j_gene: TRBJ1-2; abundance: .; v_gene: TRBV7-3; CDR3nt: TGTGCCAGCAGCTTAACGTTAGGGACAGACCCTAACTATGGCTACACCTTC; CDR3aa: CASSLTLGTDPNYGYTF
d_gene: TRBD2; j_gene: TRBJ2-7; abundance: once; v_gene: TRBV28; CDR3nt: TGTGCCACCGCGGATAGCGGGATAAGGTACGAGCAGTACTTC; CDR3aa: CATADSGIRYEQYF
d_gene: TRBD1; j_gene: TRBJ2-3; abundance: .; v_gene: TRBV19; CDR3nt: TGTGCCAGTAGTATATACGAGACAGGGGGGGCAGATACGCAGTATTTT; CDR3aa: CASSIYETGGADTQYF
d_gene: .; j_gene: TRBJ1-2; abundance: once; v_gene: TRBV29-1; CDR3nt: TGCAGCGTTGAAGTCCCGGGGACTCGCTATGGCTACACCTTC; CDR3aa: CSVEVPGTRYGYTF
d_gene: .; j_gene: TRBJ2-7; abundance: .; v_gene: TRBV12-3/TRBV12-4; CDR3nt: TGTGCCAGCAGACCTAATCCGGACAAAACGGAGTACTTC; CDR3aa: CASRPNPDKTEYF
d_gene: .; j_gene: TRBJ1-1; abundance: once; v_gene: TRBV2; CDR3nt: TGTGCCAGCAGAGGCAGGGAAGACACTGAAGCTTTCTTT; CDR3aa: CASRGREDTEAFF
d_gene: TRBD2; j_gene: TRBJ2-1; abundance: .; v_gene: TRBV6-2/TRBV6-3; CDR3nt: TGTGCCAGCAGTTACTCGTCTGGGACTAGCGGGCGCAACAATGAGCAGTTCTTC; CDR3aa: CASSYSSGTSGRNNEQFF
d_gene: .; j_gene: TRBJ1-1; abundance: once; v_gene: TRBV10-2; CDR3nt: TGCGCCAGCACACCCCAGGGGTCCACTGAAGCTTTCTTT; CDR3aa: CASTPQGSTEAFF
d_gene: TRBD1; j_gene: TRBJ2-1; abundance: .; v_gene: TRBV7-2; CDR3nt: TGTGCCAGCAGCTTGGACAGGGGTTCGAATGAGCAGTTCTTC; CDR3aa: CASSLDRGSNEQFF
d_gene: .; j_gene: TRBJ1-1; abundance: .; v_gene: TRBV7-3; CDR3nt: TGTGCCAGCAGCTTACCCGTTGATGGGCCGGGGACTGAAGCTTTCTTT; CDR3aa: CASSLPVDGPGTEAFF
d_gene: .; j_gene: TRBJ1-3; abundance: few; v_gene: TRBV4-3; CDR3nt: TGCGCCAGCAGCCAAAGGAGGCAGCCTGGAAACACCATATATTTT; CDR3aa: CASSQRRQPGNTIYF
d_gene: TRBD1; j_gene: TRBJ2-1; abundance: .; v_gene: TRBV29-1; CDR3nt: TGCAGCGTTGGGAGGACAGGGGCGTACAATGAGCAGTTCTTC; CDR3aa: CSVGRTGAYNEQFF
d_gene: TRBD1; j_gene: TRBJ2-7; abundance: .; v_gene: TRBV5-1; CDR3nt: TGCGCCAGCAGCTTTGACAGGGGAACCTACGAGCAGTACTTC; CDR3aa: CASSFDRGTYEQYF
d_gene: TRBD1; j_gene: TRBJ1-1; abundance: .; v_gene: TRBV7-8; CDR3nt: TGTGCCAGCAGCCCTTACTCCGGGACAGAGAACACTGAAGCTTTCTTT; CDR3aa: CASSPYSGTENTEAFF
d_gene: .; j_gene: TRBJ2-3; abundance: .; v_gene: TRBV6-5; CDR3nt: TGTGCCAGCAGGAGGACAGACACAGATACGCAGTATTTT; CDR3aa: CASRRTDTDTQYF
d_gene: .; j_gene: TRBJ1-1; abundance: .; v_gene: TRBV7-2; CDR3nt: TGTGCCAGCAGCTTCCCCCTCGGGGGGCAGAACACTGAAGCTTTCTTT; CDR3aa: CASSFPLGGQNTEAFF
d_gene: .; j_gene: TRBJ1-4; abundance: .; v_gene: TRBV19; CDR3nt: TGTGCCAGTAGTATGATAGCAACTAATGAAAAACTGTTTTTT; CDR3aa: CASSMIATNEKLFF
d_gene: .; j_gene: TRBJ2-1; abundance: .; v_gene: TRBV7-9; CDR3nt: TGTGCCAGCAGCTTAGTAGCCCCTGGTGAGCAGTTCTTC; CDR3aa: CASSLVAPGEQFF
d_gene: TRBD2; j_gene: TRBJ2-3; abundance: .; v_gene: TRBV4-3; CDR3nt: TGCGCCAGCAGCCAAGGAAGGATCCTAGCGGGAGGGCAATTAACAGATACGCAGTATTTT; CDR3aa: CASSQGRILAGGQLTDTQYF
d_gene: TRBD1; j_gene: TRBJ1-5; abundance: .; v_gene: TRBV6-2/TRBV6-3; CDR3nt: TGTGCCAGCACCCCGGACAGGACGGTATTCAATCAGCCCCAGCATTTT; CDR3aa: CASTPDRTVFNQPQHF
d_gene: .; j_gene: TRBJ2-2; abundance: .; v_gene: TRBV24-1; CDR3nt: TGTGCCACCAGTGATTTTCGGCCCGGAGGTACCGGGGAGCTGTTTTTT; CDR3aa: CATSDFRPGGTGELFF
d_gene: .; j_gene: TRBJ2-7; abundance: .; v_gene: TRBV24-1; CDR3nt: TGTGCCACCAGTGATGGGGGGAAGCAGTACTTC; CDR3aa: CATSDGGKQYF
d_gene: .; j_gene: TRBJ2-1; abundance: .; v_gene: TRBV27; CDR3nt: TGTGCCAGCGGGTCCGGGTCAGGGGATAAAGGGAATGAGCAGTTCTTC; CDR3aa: CASGSGSGDKGNEQFF
d_gene: .; j_gene: TRBJ2-7; abundance: .; v_gene: TRBV18; CDR3nt: TGTGCCAGCTCACTAAGTCCCTCGCGTGAGCAGTACTTC; CDR3aa: CASSLSPSREQYF
d_gene: TRBD2; j_gene: TRBJ2-7; abundance: .; v_gene: TRBV20-1; CDR3nt: TGCAGTGCTAGTAGGGGTAGCGGGAGCGACGAGCAGTACTTC; CDR3aa: CSASRGSGSDEQYF
d_gene: .; j_gene: TRBJ1-1; abundance: .; v_gene: TRBV12-3/TRBV12-4; CDR3nt: TGTGCCAGCAGTTCCAACAGGAACACTGAAGCTTTCTTT; CDR3aa: CASSSNRNTEAFF
d_gene: TRBD2; j_gene: TRBJ2-7; abundance: .; v_gene: TRBV25-1; CDR3nt: TGTGCCAGCAGTGATATCAAGGGGCGGGGGGTCTTGGAGCAGTACTTC; CDR3aa: CASSDIKGRGVLEQYF
d_gene: TRBD2; j_gene: TRBJ2-7; abundance: .; v_gene: TRBV2; CDR3nt: TGTGCCAGGACCCGGAGCGGGAATAACGAGCAGTACTTC; CDR3aa: CARTRSGNNEQYF
d_gene: TRBD1; j_gene: TRBJ2-7; abundance: .; v_gene: TRBV7-9; CDR3nt: TGTGCCAGCAGCTCCCGACAGGGCCGCGACGAGCAGTACTTC; CDR3aa: CASSSRQGRDEQYF
d_gene: TRBD1; j_gene: TRBJ1-3; abundance: .; v_gene: TRBV19; CDR3nt: TGTGCCAGTAGTATACCCCCGGGACAGGGGGTGGACACCATATATTTT; CDR3aa: CASSIPPGQGVDTIYF
d_gene: TRBD1; j_gene: TRBJ2-7; abundance: .; v_gene: TRBV19; CDR3nt: TGTGCCAGTAGTATCCCGGGACAGCCGTCAATTCACTTC; CDR3aa: CASSIPGQPSIHF
d_gene: .; j_gene: TRBJ2-1; abundance: .; v_gene: TRBV6-5; CDR3nt: TGTGCCAGCACGGGAGCATATATGGGTGAGCAGTTCTTC; CDR3aa: CASTGAYMGEQFF
d_gene: TRBD2; j_gene: TRBJ2-7; abundance: .; v_gene: TRBV5-8; CDR3nt: TGTGCCAGCAGCATCTTAGCGGGAGGGTCCGAGCAGTACTTC; CDR3aa: CASSILAGGSEQYF
d_gene: TRBD1; j_gene: TRBJ1-1; abundance: .; v_gene: TRBV18; CDR3nt: TGTGCCAGCTCACCCTCTCCGGGACAGGGGGATTGGACTGAAGCTTTCTTT; CDR3aa: CASSPSPGQGDWTEAFF
d_gene: TRBD1; j_gene: TRBJ2-7; abundance: once; v_gene: TRBV10-3; CDR3nt: TGTGCCATCAGTGACAGGGGGGGACAGGGATCCTGGAAGGGGGAGCAGTACTTC; CDR3aa: CAISDRGGQGSWKGEQYF
d_gene: .; j_gene: TRBJ1-2; abundance: .; v_gene: TRBV7-2; CDR3nt: TGTGCCAGCAGCTTAGCCAGGGACTATGGCTACACCTTC; CDR3aa: CASSLARDYGYTF
d_gene: .; j_gene: TRBJ2-3; abundance: .; v_gene: TRBV7-3; CDR3nt: TGTGCCAGCACTTCGACTCACAAGGGGAGCACAGATACGCAGTATTTT; CDR3aa: CASTSTHKGSTDTQYF
d_gene: TRBD1; j_gene: TRBJ1-1; abundance: .; v_gene: TRBV4-2; CDR3nt: TGTGCCAGCAGCCAAGATATGACAGGGGGCATGAACACTGAAGCTTTCTTT; CDR3aa: CASSQDMTGGMNTEAFF
d_gene: .; j_gene: TRBJ2-4; abundance: .; v_gene: TRBV7-8; CDR3nt: TGTGCCAGCAGCCCGGGACTCCGGACGGGCAAAAACATTCAGTACTTC; CDR3aa: CASSPGLRTGKNIQYF
d_gene: TRBD1; j_gene: TRBJ1-3; abundance: .; v_gene: TRBV2; CDR3nt: TGTGCCAGCAACGGACAGGGATACTCTGGAAACACCATATATTTT; CDR3aa: CASNGQGYSGNTIYF
d_gene: .; j_gene: TRBJ2-1; abundance: .; v_gene: TRBV14; CDR3nt: TGTGCCAGCAGCCAGTGGATGGGCGCTGAGCAGTTCTTC; CDR3aa: CASSQWMGAEQFF
d_gene: TRBD1; j_gene: TRBJ2-2; abundance: once; v_gene: TRBV11-3; CDR3nt: TGTGCCAGCAGACGACAGGGGAACACCGGGGAGCTGTTTTTT; CDR3aa: CASRRQGNTGELFF
d_gene: .; j_gene: TRBJ2-1; abundance: .; v_gene: TRBV5-1; CDR3nt: TGCGCCAGCAGCTTAGGACTACAATACAATGAGCAGTTCTTC; CDR3aa: CASSLGLQYNEQFF
d_gene: TRBD2; j_gene: TRBJ2-3; abundance: .; v_gene: TRBV3-1/TRBV3-2; CDR3nt: TGTGCCAGCACAGCGGGGGGGGCAACGTTCGATACGCAGTATTTT; CDR3aa: CASTAGGATFDTQYF